This is a list of T cell receptor beta chains from one sample in a study of T-cell memory formation after mild COVID-19. TCRdb ran MiXCR on the 5' RACE reads and lists one entry per CDR3 protein. This table has approximately 430,000 distinct CDR3 sequences, 20% to 30% appearing once. Sequencing was carried out using PBMCs or a T cell subset sorted from them (not recorded which). Every receptor here comes from an adult woman who had mild COVID-19 (a few samples of this study predate the infection). Cell type and time point are not known. The conserved cysteine and the conserved F or W are not part of the CDR3 here. D genes are given only for firm matches.

CDR3 protein	V gene	J gene	D gene
ASSYSSGGVTYNEQF	TRBV6-2/TRBV6-3	TRBJ2-1	.
ASSFLQEKLF	TRBV7-9	TRBJ1-4	.
ASSQGAGPEDGYT	TRBV4-2	TRBJ1-2	.
ASSSAQGASGNTIY	TRBV5-1	TRBJ1-3	TRBD1
ASSRRGRASGVNEQF	TRBV5-5	TRBJ2-1	TRBD2
ASSLARGPGSYNEQF	TRBV7-2	TRBJ2-1	.
SAGGFVMTSSTDTQY	TRBV29-1	TRBJ2-3	.
ASSPRAQGPTEAF	TRBV5-4	TRBJ1-1	.
ASSSLAGQETQY	TRBV5-1	TRBJ2-5	TRBD2
ASSYTSSYNSPLH	TRBV12-3/TRBV12-4	TRBJ1-6	.
ASSQLPAGPSYEQY	TRBV14	TRBJ2-7	.
SARVTVMNTEAF	TRBV20-1	TRBJ1-1	.
ASSYEEFYEQY	TRBV6-2/TRBV6-3	TRBJ2-7	.
ASRPRASYEQY	TRBV27	TRBJ2-7	.
SVVGLAKNIQY	TRBV29-1	TRBJ2-4	.
ASSSRGTSGGRFSYEQY	TRBV27	TRBJ2-7	TRBD2